A selection of T cell receptor beta chains follows, all from one sample in a study of cytotoxic CD8 clonotypes in ibrutinib-treated CLL. Libraries were prepared by immunoSEQ multiplex PCR; TCRdb keeps only in-frame clonotypes and omits some of them. The sample has about 330,000 clones, roughly 71% seen once. The sequencing here drew on PBMCs, taken after 36 months of ibrutinib treatment. The origin of the receptors is a human donor with chronic lymphocytic leukemia. The CDR3 runs from the conserved cysteine through the conserved F or W. Fields, in order: V gene, J gene, D gene, CDR3 protein. The D gene is left open where the match is weak.

v_gene: TRBV4-1; j_gene: TRBJ1-2; d_gene: -; CDR3aa: CASSYPTGFGGYTF
v_gene: TRBV9; j_gene: TRBJ2-3; d_gene: TRBD1; CDR3aa: CASRKTGTGPDTQYF
v_gene: TRBV7-2; j_gene: TRBJ2-1; d_gene: -; CDR3aa: CASSRTRGVGNEQFF
v_gene: TRBV7-2; j_gene: TRBJ2-7; d_gene: -; CDR3aa: CASSYWSHEQYF
v_gene: TRBV4-1; j_gene: TRBJ2-3; d_gene: -; CDR3aa: CASSQIGVHTQYF
v_gene: TRBV19; j_gene: TRBJ2-7; d_gene: -; CDR3aa: CASSIGGAGAYEQYF
v_gene: TRBV29-1; j_gene: TRBJ1-2; d_gene: -; CDR3aa: CSVKSIGYGYTF
v_gene: TRBV6-5; j_gene: TRBJ2-7; d_gene: -; CDR3aa: CASSRLVGGYEQYF
v_gene: TRBV9; j_gene: TRBJ2-2; d_gene: -; CDR3aa: CASSEGGVGTGELFF
v_gene: TRBV5-1; j_gene: TRBJ1-3; d_gene: -; CDR3aa: CASSLGASSGNTIYF
v_gene: TRBV6-6; j_gene: TRBJ2-7; d_gene: -; CDR3aa: CASSGDSAYEQYF
v_gene: TRBV29-1; j_gene: TRBJ2-1; d_gene: TRBD2; CDR3aa: CSVAPRLAYSEFF
v_gene: TRBV6-5; j_gene: TRBJ1-2; d_gene: -; CDR3aa: CASSYSTAINYGYTF
v_gene: TRBV28; j_gene: TRBJ2-3; d_gene: TRBD2; CDR3aa: CASSLTGLAGMFDTQYF
v_gene: TRBV11-2; j_gene: TRBJ2-7; d_gene: -; CDR3aa: CASSGLRQIYEQYF
v_gene: TRBV7-9; j_gene: TRBJ1-1; d_gene: -; CDR3aa: CASSSTGLVNSEAFF
v_gene: TRBV2; j_gene: TRBJ2-7; d_gene: -; CDR3aa: CASSEVRQSYEQYF
v_gene: TRBV5-1; j_gene: TRBJ2-7; d_gene: TRBD2; CDR3aa: CASTFTGTSGMQQYF
v_gene: TRBV19; j_gene: TRBJ2-1; d_gene: -; CDR3aa: CASSGSFNEQFF
v_gene: TRBV5-4; j_gene: TRBJ1-1; d_gene: -; CDR3aa: CASRSQGFEAFF
v_gene: TRBV27; j_gene: TRBJ2-1; d_gene: TRBD2; CDR3aa: CASSPGRGGYDEQFF
v_gene: TRBV19; j_gene: TRBJ1-2; d_gene: -; CDR3aa: CASSIARGYGYTF
v_gene: TRBV29-1; j_gene: TRBJ2-2; d_gene: TRBD1; CDR3aa: CSVEQGAGELFF
v_gene: TRBV5-1; j_gene: TRBJ1-1; d_gene: -; CDR3aa: CASSLWEDGNTEAFF
v_gene: TRBV4-1; j_gene: TRBJ2-7; d_gene: -; CDR3aa: CASSQEADSSYEQYF
v_gene: TRBV11-2; j_gene: TRBJ1-5; d_gene: TRBD1; CDR3aa: CASSLDRDQPQHF
v_gene: TRBV5-4; j_gene: TRBJ1-1; d_gene: TRBD1; CDR3aa: CASSLDGTANTEAFF
v_gene: TRBV6-1; j_gene: TRBJ1-2; d_gene: -; CDR3aa: CASSEALVLYGYTF
v_gene: TRBV4-1; j_gene: TRBJ2-7; d_gene: TRBD1; CDR3aa: CASSQVGTGQYEQYF
v_gene: TRBV6-5; j_gene: TRBJ2-1; d_gene: TRBD2; CDR3aa: CASSTPGLAGNEQFF
v_gene: TRBV7-2; j_gene: TRBJ2-5; d_gene: -; CDR3aa: CASSTYRDLDF
v_gene: TRBV14; j_gene: TRBJ2-2; d_gene: -; CDR3aa: CASSRIGHLTPGELFF
v_gene: TRBV28; j_gene: TRBJ1-1; d_gene: -; CDR3aa: CASNQSGKGRNTEAFF
v_gene: TRBV5-1; j_gene: TRBJ2-7; d_gene: -; CDR3aa: CASSLARGPLEQYF
v_gene: TRBV10-3; j_gene: TRBJ2-7; d_gene: TRBD2; CDR3aa: CAISELAGISYEQYF
v_gene: TRBV18; j_gene: TRBJ2-5; d_gene: -; CDR3aa: CASSPPQGGGETQYF
v_gene: TRBV21-1; j_gene: TRBJ2-7; d_gene: -; CDR3aa: CASSKGPPGRYYEQYF
v_gene: TRBV4-1; j_gene: TRBJ2-7; d_gene: -; CDR3aa: CASSQGELPPRDEQYF
v_gene: TRBV7-6; j_gene: TRBJ2-7; d_gene: TRBD2; CDR3aa: CASSNRDYNYEQYF
v_gene: TRBV5-1; j_gene: TRBJ1-1; d_gene: TRBD1; CDR3aa: CASSLDRVSTEAFF
v_gene: TRBV11-2; j_gene: TRBJ2-5; d_gene: TRBD1; CDR3aa: CASSLGQGKETQYF
v_gene: TRBV29-1; j_gene: TRBJ1-3; d_gene: TRBD1; CDR3aa: CSVERQGEGSTIYF